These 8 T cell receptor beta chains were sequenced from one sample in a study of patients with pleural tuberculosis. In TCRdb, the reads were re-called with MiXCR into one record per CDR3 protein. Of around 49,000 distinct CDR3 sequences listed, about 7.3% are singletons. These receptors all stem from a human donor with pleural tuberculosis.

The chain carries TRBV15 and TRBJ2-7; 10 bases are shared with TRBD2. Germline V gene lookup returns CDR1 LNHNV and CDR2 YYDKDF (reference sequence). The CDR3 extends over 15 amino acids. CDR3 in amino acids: CATSRDASGRPSLYV. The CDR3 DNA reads TGTGCCACCAGTAGAGATGCTAGCGGGAGACCCTCCCTGTACGTC.

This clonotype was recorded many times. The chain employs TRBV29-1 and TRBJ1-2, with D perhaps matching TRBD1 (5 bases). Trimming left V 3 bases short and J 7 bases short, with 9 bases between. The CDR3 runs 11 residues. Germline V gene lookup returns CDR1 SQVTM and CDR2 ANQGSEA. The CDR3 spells CSVDDGTGYTF. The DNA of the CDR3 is TGCAGCGTTGATGACGGGACTGGCTACACCTTC.

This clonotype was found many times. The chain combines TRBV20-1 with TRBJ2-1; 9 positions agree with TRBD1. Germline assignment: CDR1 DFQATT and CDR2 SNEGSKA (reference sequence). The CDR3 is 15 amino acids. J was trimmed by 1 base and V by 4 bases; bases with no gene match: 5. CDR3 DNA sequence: TGCAGTGCTACCCGGGACAGGGAATCCTACAATGAGCAGTTCTTC. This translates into CSATRDRESYNEQFF.

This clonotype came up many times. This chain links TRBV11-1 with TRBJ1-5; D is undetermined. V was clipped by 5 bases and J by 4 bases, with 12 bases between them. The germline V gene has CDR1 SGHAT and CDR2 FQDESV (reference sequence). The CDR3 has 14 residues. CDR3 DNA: TGTGCCAGCAGCCCGGACGGCTATAATCAGCCCCAGCATTTT. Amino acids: CASSPDGYNQPQHF.

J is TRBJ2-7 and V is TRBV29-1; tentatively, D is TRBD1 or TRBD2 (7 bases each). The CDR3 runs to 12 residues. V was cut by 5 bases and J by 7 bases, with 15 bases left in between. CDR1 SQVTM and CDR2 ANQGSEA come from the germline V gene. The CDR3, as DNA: TGCAGCGTTTCAGGGGGGGCGTGGGAGCAGTACGTC. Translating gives CSVSGGAWEQYV.

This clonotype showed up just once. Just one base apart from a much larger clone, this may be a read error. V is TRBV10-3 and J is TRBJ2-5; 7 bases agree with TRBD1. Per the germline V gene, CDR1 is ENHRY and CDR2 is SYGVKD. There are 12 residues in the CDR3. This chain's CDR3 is CAISGPGQASLF. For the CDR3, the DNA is TGTGCCATCAGTGGGCCTGGACAGGCCTCCCTTTTC.

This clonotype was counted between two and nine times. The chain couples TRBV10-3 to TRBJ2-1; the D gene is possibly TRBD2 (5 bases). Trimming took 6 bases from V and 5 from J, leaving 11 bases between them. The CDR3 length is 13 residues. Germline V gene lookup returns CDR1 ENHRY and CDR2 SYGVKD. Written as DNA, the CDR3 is TGTGCCATCAGCCGGACTGGAGACAATGAGCAGTTCTTC. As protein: CAISRTGDNEQFF.

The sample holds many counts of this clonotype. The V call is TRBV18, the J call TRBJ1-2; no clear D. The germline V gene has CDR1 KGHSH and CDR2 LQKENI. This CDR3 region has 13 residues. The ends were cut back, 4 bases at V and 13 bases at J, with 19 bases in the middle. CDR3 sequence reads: CASSQGVDFACTF. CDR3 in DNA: TGTGCCAGCTCACAGGGTGTTGATTTCGCATGCACCTTC. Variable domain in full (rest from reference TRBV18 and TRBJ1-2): NAGVMQNPRHLVRRRGQEARLRCSPMKGHSHVYWYRQLPEEGLKFMVYLQKENIIDESGMPKERFSAEFPKEGPSILRIQQVVRGDSAAYFCASSQGVDFACTFGSGTRLTVV.